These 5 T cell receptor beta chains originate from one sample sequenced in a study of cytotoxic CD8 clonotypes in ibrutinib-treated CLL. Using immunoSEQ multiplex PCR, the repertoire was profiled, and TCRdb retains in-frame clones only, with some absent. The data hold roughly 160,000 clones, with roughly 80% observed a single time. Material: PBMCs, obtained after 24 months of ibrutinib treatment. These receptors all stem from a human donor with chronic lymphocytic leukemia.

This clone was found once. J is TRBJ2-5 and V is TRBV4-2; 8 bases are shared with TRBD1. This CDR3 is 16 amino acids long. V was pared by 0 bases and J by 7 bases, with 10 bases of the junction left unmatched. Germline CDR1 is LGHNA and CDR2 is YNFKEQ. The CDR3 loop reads CASSQDVGQGLGTQYF. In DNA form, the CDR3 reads TGTGCCAGCAGCCAAGATGTAGGACAGGGTTTAGGGACCCAGTACTTC.

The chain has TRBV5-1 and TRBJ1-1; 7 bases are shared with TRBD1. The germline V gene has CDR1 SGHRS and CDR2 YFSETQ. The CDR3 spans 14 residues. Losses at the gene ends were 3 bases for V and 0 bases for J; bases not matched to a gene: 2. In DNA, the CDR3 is TGCGCCAGCAGCTCTACAGGGGTGAACACTGAAGCTTTCTTT. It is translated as CASSSTGVNTEAFF.

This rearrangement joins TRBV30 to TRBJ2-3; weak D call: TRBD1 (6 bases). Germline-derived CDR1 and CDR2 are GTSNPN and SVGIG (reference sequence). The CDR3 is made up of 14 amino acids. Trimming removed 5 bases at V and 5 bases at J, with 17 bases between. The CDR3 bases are TGTGCCTGGTCCAAAGGGGGACCGCGAGATACGCAGTATTTT. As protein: CAWSKGGPRDTQYF.

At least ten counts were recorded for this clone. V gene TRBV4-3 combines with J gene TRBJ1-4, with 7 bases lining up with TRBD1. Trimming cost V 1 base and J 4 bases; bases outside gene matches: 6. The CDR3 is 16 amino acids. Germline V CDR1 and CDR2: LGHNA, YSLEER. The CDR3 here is CASSQGQGVGNEKLFF. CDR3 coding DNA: TGCGCCAGCAGCCAAGGGCAGGGGGTCGGTAATGAAAAACTGTTTTTT.

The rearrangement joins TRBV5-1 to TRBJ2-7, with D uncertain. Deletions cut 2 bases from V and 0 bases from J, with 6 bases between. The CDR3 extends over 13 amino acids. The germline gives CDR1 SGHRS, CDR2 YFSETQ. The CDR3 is CASSFGSSYEQYF. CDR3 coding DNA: TGCGCCAGCAGCTTTGGCAGCTCCTACGAGCAGTACTTC.